The TCR beta chain described here comes from a study of blood T cell repertoires in COVID-19. This CDR3 contains 13 residues. The V end lost 5 bases, the J end lost 5 bases, and 8 bases lay between the germline ends. Germline lookup yields CDR1 KGHDR and CDR2 SFDVKD. As handled by the study authors: Counts of nucleated cells, estimated from reference gene primer amplification, were obtained. TCRdb's copy holds only in-frame clones and misses some; the assay was immunoSEQ multiplex PCR. V and J calls and clone size are those listed in that table; D and trimming were worked out from the DNA. Here the sample spans 350,000 to 400,000 clones, 88% being singletons.

The sequenced material came from PBMCs or T cells enriched from blood (not recorded which). This receptor was obtained from a young woman who had recovered from COVID-19. The chain joins TRBV24-1 to TRBJ2-2; no definite D call. CDR3 DNA: TGTGCCACCAGTGGATCGAGGACCGGGGAGCTGTTTTTT. Residues: CATSGSRTGELFF.